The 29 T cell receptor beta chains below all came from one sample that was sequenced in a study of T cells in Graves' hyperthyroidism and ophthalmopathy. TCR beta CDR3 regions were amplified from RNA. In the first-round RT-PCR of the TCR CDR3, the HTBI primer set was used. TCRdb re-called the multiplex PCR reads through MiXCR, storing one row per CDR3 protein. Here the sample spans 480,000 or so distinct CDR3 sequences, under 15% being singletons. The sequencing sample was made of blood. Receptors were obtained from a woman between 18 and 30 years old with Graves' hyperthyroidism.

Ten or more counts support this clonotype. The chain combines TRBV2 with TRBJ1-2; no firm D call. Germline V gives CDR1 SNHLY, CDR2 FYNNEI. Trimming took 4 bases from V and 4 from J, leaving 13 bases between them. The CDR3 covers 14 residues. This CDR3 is CASSGLQASYGYTF. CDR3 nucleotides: TGTGCCAGCAGTGGACTACAAGCTAGCTATGGCTACACCTTC.

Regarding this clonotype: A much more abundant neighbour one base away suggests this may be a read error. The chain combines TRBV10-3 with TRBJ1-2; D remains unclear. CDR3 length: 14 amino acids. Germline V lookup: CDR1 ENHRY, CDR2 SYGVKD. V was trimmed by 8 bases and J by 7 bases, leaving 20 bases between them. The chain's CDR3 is CAIGTDLRERGYTF. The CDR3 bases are TGTGCCATCGGTACGGACCTACGGGAGCGTGGCTACACCTTC.

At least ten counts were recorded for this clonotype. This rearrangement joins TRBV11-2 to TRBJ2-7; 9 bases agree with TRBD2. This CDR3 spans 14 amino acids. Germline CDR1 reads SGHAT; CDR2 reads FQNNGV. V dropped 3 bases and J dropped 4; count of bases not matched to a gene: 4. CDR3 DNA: TGTGCCAGCAGCTTGGGGACTAGCATTTACGAGCAGTACTTC. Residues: CASSLGTSIYEQYF.

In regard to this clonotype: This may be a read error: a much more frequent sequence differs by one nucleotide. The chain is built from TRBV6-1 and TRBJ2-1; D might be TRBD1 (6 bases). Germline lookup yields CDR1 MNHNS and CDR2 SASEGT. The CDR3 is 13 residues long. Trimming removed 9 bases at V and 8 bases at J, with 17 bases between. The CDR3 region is CARSKQGRDEQFF. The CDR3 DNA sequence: TGTGCCAGAAGTAAACAGGGTCGGGATGAGCAGTTCTTC.

The CDR3 loop is CASSQDDSIYGYTF. In DNA, the CDR3 is TGCGCCAGCAGCCAAGATGATTCGATCTATGGCTACACCTTC. The J gene is TRBJ1-2, the V gene TRBV4-1; D call uncertain. The CDR3 spans 14 residues. CDR1 is MGHRA and CDR2 is YSYEKL in the germline V gene. The V and J ends lost 0 bases and 4 bases respectively, with 9 bases between them.

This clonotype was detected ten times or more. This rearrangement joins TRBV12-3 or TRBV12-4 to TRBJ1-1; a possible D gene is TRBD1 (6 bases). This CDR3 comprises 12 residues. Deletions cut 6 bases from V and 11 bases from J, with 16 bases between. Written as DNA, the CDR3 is TGTGCCAGCAGCCAATGGGGGGGCTGGGCTTTCTTT. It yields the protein CASSQWGGWAFF.

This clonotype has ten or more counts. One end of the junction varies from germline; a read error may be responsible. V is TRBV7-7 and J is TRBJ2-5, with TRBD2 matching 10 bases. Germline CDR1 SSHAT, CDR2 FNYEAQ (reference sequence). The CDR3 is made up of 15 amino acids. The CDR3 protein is CASSLASGRAETQYF. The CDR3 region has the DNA TGTGCTAGCAGCTTAGCCAGCGGGAGGGCGGAGACCCAGTACTTC.

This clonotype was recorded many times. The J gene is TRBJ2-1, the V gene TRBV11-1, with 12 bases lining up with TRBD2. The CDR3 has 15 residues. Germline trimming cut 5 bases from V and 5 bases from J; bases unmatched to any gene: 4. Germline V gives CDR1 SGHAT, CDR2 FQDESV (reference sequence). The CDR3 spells CASSRWTSGDNEQFF. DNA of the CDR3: TGTGCCAGCAGCCGCTGGACTAGCGGGGACAATGAGCAGTTCTTC. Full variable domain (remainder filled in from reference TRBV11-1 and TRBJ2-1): EAEVAQSPRYKITEKSQAVAFWCDPISGHATLYWYRQILGQGPELLVQFQDESVVDDSQLPKDRFSAERLKGVDSTLKIQPAELGDSAMYLCASSRWTSGDNEQFFGPGTRLTVL.

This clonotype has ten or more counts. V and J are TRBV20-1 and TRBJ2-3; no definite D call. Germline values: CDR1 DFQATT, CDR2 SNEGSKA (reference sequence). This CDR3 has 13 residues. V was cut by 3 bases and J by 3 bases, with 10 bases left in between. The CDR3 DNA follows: TGCAGTGCTAGGACCAGGTGGACAGATACGCAGTATTTT. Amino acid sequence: CSARTRWTDTQYF.

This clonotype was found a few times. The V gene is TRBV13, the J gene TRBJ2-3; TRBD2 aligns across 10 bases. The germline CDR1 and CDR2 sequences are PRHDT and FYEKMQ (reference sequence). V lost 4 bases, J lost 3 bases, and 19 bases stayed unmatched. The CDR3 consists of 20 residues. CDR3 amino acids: CASSSPLEREGPLGTDTQYF. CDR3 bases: TGTGCCAGCAGCTCCCCCCTGGAGCGGGAGGGCCCCTTGGGGACAGATACGCAGTATTTT.

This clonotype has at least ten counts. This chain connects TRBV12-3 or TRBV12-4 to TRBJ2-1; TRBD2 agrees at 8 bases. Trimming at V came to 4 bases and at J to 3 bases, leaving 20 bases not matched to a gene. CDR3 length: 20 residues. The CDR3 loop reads CASSSQFKTLGTRSYNEQFF. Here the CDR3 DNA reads TGTGCCAGCAGTTCTCAATTTAAAACCCTCGGGACTAGAAGCTACAATGAGCAGTTCTTC.

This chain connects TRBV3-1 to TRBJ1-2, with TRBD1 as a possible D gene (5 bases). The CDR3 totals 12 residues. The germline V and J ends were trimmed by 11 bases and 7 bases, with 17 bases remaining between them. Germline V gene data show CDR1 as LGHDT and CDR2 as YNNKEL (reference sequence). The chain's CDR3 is CAVSQSQGGYTF. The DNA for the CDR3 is TGTGCCGTCAGCCAAAGTCAGGGTGGCTACACCTTC.

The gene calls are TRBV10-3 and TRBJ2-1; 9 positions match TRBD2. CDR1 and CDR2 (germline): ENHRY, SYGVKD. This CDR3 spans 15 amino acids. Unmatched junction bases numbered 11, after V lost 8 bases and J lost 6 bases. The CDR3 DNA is TGTGCCATCGGGGTAGCGGGAGACGGGGGCAATGAGCAGTTCTTC. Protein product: CAIGVAGDGGNEQFF.

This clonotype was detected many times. Here the CDR3 DNA reads TGTGCCAGCAGCCAATGGCAGGGGGCCTCTTTCAATGAGCAGTTCTTC. This gives the protein CASSQWQGASFNEQFF. This sequence joins TRBV3-1 and TRBJ2-1; TRBD1 agrees at 8 bases. The J segment lost 6 bases and the V segment lost 2 bases, leaving 9 bases of the junction unmatched. The germline CDR1 and CDR2 sequences are LGHDT and YNNKEL (reference sequence). The CDR3 loop spans 16 amino acids.

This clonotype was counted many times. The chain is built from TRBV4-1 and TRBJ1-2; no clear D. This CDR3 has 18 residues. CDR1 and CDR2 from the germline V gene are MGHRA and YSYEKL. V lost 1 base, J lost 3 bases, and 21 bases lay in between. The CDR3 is CASSQGSPVKGRYYGYTF. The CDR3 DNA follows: TGCGCCAGCAGCCAAGGCTCCCCGGTTAAAGGGCGGTACTATGGCTACACCTTC.

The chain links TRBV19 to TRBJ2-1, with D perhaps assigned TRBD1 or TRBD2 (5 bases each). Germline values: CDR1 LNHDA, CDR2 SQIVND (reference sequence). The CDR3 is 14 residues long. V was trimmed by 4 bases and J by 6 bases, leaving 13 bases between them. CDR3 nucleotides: TGTGCCAGTAGTACGCAGGGAGCCCTCAATGAGCAGTTCTTC. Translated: CASSTQGALNEQFF.

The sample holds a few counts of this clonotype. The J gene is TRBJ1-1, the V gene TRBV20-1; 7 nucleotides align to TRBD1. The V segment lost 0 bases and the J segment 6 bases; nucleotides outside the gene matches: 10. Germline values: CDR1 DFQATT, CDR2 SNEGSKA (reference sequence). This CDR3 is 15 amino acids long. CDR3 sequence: CSARDGQVALAEAFF. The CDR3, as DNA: TGCAGTGCTAGAGACGGACAGGTGGCATTGGCTGAAGCTTTCTTT.

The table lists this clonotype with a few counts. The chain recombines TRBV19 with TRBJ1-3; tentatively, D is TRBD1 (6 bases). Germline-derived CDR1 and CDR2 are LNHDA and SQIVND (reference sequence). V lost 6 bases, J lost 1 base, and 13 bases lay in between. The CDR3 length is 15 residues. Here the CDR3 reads CASRSRGSSGNTIYF. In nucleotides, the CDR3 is TGTGCCAGTAGAAGCAGGGGCTCGTCTGGAAACACCATATATTTT.

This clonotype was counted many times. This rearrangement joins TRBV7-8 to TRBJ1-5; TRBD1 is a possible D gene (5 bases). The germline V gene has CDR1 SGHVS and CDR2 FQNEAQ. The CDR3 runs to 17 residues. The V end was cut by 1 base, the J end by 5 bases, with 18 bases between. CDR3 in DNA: TGTGCCAGCAGCTTAGGTCCCGAGGCAGGGCGACATCAGCCCCAGCATTTT. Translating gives CASSLGPEAGRHQPQHF.

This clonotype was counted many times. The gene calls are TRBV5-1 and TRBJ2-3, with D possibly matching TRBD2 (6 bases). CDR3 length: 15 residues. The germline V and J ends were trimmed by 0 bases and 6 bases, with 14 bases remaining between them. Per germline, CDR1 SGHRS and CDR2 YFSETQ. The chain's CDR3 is CASSLVRQGGDTQYF. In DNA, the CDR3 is TGCGCCAGCAGCTTGGTTCGGCAGGGAGGCGATACGCAGTATTTT. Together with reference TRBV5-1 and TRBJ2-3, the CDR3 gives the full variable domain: KAGVTQTPRYLIKTRGQQVTLSCSPISGHRSVSWYQQTPGQGLQFLFEYFSETQRNKGNFPGRFSGRQFSNSRSEMNVSTLELGDSALYLCASSLVRQGGDTQYFGPGTRLTVL.

As DNA, the CDR3 is TGTGCCAGCAGCGTATCACTAGCGGGAGGTGAAGAGCAGTACTTC. Its protein product is CASSVSLAGGEEQYF. The chain employs TRBV9 and TRBJ2-7; 12 nucleotides agree with TRBD2. This CDR3 comprises 15 residues. Germline V gene lookup returns CDR1 SGDLS and CDR2 YYNGEE. Trimming at V came to 1 base and at J to 7 bases, leaving 6 bases not matched to a gene.

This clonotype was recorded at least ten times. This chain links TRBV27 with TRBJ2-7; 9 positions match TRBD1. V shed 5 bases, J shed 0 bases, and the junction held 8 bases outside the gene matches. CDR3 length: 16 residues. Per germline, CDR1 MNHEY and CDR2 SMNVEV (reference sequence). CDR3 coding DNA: TGTGCCAGCAGTCCCCTCGACAGGGGGAGCTCCTACGAGCAGTACTTC. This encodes CASSPLDRGSSYEQYF.

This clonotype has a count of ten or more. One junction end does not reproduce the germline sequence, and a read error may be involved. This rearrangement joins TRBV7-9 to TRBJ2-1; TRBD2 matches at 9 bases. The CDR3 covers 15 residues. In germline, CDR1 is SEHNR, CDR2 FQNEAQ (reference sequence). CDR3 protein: CASTLAGATIRSQFF. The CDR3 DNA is TGTGCCAGCACCTTAGCGGGAGCAACCATCCGTTCGCAGTTCTTC.

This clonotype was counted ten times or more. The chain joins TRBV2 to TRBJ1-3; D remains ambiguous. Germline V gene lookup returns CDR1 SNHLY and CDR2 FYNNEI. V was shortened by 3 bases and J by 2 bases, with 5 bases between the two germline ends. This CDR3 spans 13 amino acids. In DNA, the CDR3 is TGTGCCAGCAGTGAGTCCGCTGGAAACACCATATATTTT. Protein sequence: CASSESAGNTIYF. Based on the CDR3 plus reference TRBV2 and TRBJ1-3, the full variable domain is EPEVTQTPSHQVTQMGQEVILRCVPISNHLYFYWYRQILGQKVEFLVSFYNNEISEKSEIFDDQFSVERPDGSNFTLKIRSTKLEDSAMYFCASSESAGNTIYFGEGSWLTVV.

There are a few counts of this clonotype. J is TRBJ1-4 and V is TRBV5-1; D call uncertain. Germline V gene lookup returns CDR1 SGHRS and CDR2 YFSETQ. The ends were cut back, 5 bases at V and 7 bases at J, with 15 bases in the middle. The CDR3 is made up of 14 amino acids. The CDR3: CASRPGGFGEKLFF. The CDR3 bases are TGCGCCAGCAGGCCCGGAGGGTTTGGTGAAAAACTGTTTTTT.

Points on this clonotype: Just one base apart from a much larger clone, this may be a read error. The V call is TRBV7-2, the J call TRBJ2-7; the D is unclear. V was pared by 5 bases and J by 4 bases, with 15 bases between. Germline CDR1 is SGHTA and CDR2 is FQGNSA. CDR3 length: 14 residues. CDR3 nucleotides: TGTGCCAGCAGCCATAGCCCCGGTACTTACGAGCAGTACGTC. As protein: CASSHSPGTYEQYV.

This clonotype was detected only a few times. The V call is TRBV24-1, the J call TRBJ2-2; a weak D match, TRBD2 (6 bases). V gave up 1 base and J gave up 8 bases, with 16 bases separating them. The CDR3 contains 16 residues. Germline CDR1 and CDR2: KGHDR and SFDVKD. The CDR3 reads CATSDLSGAGSGELFF. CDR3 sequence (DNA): TGTGCCACCAGTGATTTAAGCGGCGCGGGGTCTGGGGAGCTGTTTTTT.

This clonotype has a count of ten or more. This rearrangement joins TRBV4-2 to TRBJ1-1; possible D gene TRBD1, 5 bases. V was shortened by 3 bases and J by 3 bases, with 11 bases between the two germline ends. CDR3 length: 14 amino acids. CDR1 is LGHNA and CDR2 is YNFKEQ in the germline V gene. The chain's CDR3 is CASSQDQGDTEAFF. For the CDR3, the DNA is TGTGCCAGCAGCCAGGACCAGGGAGACACTGAAGCTTTCTTT.

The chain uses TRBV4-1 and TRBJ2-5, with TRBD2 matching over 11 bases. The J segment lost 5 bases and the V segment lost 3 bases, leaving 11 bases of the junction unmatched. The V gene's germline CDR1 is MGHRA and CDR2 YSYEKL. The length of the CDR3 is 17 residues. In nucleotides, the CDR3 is TGCGCCAGCAGCCAGGGACTTAGCGGGAGGGCCGGTGAGACCCAGTACTTC. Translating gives CASSQGLSGRAGETQYF.